This entry is about one TCR beta chain. The repertoire was sequenced with immunoSEQ multiplex PCR; TCRdb's copy has only in-frame clones and lacks some. The sample has about 2.3 million clones; just over 90% are singletons. It was into CD45RA+ naive and CD45RA-negative memory subsets that the CD4+ cells were split. This sample is drawn from a study of shared clonotypes between healthy human individuals. Germline V gene lookup returns CDR1 MNHNS and CDR2 SASEGT. The germline V and J ends were trimmed by 6 bases and 2 bases, with 14 bases remaining between them. There are 15 residues in the CDR3. This TCR derives from a young man in good health. Some clones in this sample may be carry-over from other donors' samples. The rearrangement links TRBV6-1 to TRBJ2-1; D is possibly TRBD1 (5 bases). Specimen: naive CD4+ T cells from PBMCs. Subset defined: CD45RA+ positively selected. The DNA for the CDR3 is TGTGCCAGCAGCAAGGGGTCGCAGGCCTACAATGAGCAGTTCTTC. It encodes CASSKGSQAYNEQFF.